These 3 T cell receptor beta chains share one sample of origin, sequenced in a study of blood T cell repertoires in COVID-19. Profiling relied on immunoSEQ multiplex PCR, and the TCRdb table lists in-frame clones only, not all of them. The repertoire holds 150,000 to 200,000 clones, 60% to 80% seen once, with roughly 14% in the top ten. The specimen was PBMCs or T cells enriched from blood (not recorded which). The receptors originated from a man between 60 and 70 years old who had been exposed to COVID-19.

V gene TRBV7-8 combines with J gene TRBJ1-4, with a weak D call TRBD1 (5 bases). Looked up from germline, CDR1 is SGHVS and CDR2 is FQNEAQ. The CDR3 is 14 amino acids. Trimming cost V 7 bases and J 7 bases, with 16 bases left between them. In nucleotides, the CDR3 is TGTGCCAGCAACCGGGAGGGGAGGGGTGAAAAACTGTTTTTT. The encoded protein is CASNREGRGEKLFF.

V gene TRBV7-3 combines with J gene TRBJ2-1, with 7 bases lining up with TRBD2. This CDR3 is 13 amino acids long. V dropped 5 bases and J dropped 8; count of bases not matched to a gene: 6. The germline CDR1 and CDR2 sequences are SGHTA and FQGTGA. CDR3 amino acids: CASSARTRDEQFF. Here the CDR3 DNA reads TGTGCCAGCAGCGCCCGGACTAGGGATGAGCAGTTCTTC.

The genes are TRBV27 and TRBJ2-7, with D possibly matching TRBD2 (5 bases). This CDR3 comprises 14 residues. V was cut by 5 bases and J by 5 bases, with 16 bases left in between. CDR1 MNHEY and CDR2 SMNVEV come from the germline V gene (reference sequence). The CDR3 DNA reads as TGTGCCAGCAGTGCGTCTACCGGGATCAACGAGCAGTACTTC. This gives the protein CASSASTGINEQYF.